Listed below are T cell receptor beta chains from one sample, sequenced in a study of cytomegalovirus exposure and HLA in healthy donors. Generated by immunoSEQ multiplex PCR, the TCRdb table keeps only in-frame clones and is missing some. The data hold about 130,000 clones, with 60% to 80% observed a single time. Sequencing was done on a sample of PBMCs. The receptors stem from a male donor in good health and CMV-seronegative. The CDR3 runs from the conserved cysteine through the conserved F or W. A D gene is named only where the DNA matches it firmly. Expanded clones get a size class; other rows say once, few or many, or leave the size out.

d_gene | abundance | j_gene | v_gene | CDR3aa | CDR3nt
- | once | TRBJ1-4 | TRBV20-1 | CSASYNEKLFF | TGCAGTGCTAGCTATAATGAAAAACTGTTTTTT
TRBD2 | few | TRBJ2-3 | TRBV18 | CASSPRLAGTDTQYF | TGTGCCAGCTCACCAAGGCTAGCGGGGACAGATACGCAGTATTTT
- | - | TRBJ1-4 | TRBV4-2 | CASSQEQQGDEKLFF | TGTGCCAGCAGCCAAGAGCAGCAGGGTGATGAAAAACTGTTTTTT
- | - | TRBJ2-7 | TRBV29-1 | CSVAGSYEQYF | TGCAGCGTTGCAGGGTCCTACGAGCAGTACTTC
- | - | TRBJ2-2 | TRBV19 | CASSIRTELFF | TGTGCCAGTAGTATACGTACAGAGCTGTTTTTT
- | - | TRBJ2-1 | TRBV6-4 | CASSRVLAPTSYNEQFF | TGTGCCAGCAGTAGGGTGCTAGCGCCTACCTCCTACAATGAGCAGTTCTTC
TRBD1 | - | TRBJ2-7 | TRBV11-2 | CASRRTGRYEQYF | TGTGCCAGCCGCCGGACAGGGCGCTACGAGCAGTACTTC
- | - | TRBJ1-1 | TRBV7-2 | CASSLAITYGHKGAEAFF | TGTGCCAGCAGCTTAGCGATCACCTACGGGCACAAGGGGGCTGAAGCTTTCTTT
- | - | TRBJ2-7 | TRBV11-1 | CASSLASLYEQYF | TGTGCCAGCAGCTTAGCGTCCCTCTACGAGCAGTACTTC
TRBD2 | few | TRBJ2-5 | TRBV7-2 | CASSFPGLTETQYF | TGTGCCAGCAGCTTCCCGGGACTAACGGAGACCCAGTACTTC
TRBD2 | few | TRBJ2-3 | TRBV6-5 | CASSYSERGGTDTQYF | TGTGCCAGCAGTTACTCGGAGCGGGGGGGCACAGATACGCAGTATTTT
- | - | TRBJ2-3 | TRBV5-8 | CASRDGIADTQYF | TGTGCCAGCCGTGACGGCATAGCCGATACGCAGTATTTT
- | once | TRBJ1-1 | TRBV5-6 | CASSLRSSAEGAFF | TGTGCCAGCAGCTTGCGTAGTTCAGCCGAGGGAGCTTTCTTT
TRBD1 | - | TRBJ2-7 | TRBV6-6 | CASSHQGQDYEQYF | TGTGCCAGCAGCCACCAGGGACAGGACTACGAGCAGTACTTC
- | - | TRBJ1-5 | TRBV30 | CAGLASKYSNQPQHF | TGTGCCGGCCTGGCCAGTAAATATAGCAATCAGCCCCAGCATTTT
TRBD2 | few | TRBJ2-7 | TRBV7-9 | CASSLVASGRYEQYF | TGTGCCAGCAGCTTAGTCGCTAGCGGGAGGTACGAGCAGTACTTC
TRBD1 | - | TRBJ1-2 | TRBV5-4 | CASSLGQGRTGHGYTF | TGTGCCAGCAGCTTGGGACAGGGTAGGACGGGGCATGGCTACACCTTC
- | - | TRBJ2-7 | TRBV19 | CASSIGGYEQYF | TGTGCCAGTAGTATAGGAGGATACGAGCAGTACTTC